These 9 T cell receptor beta chains originate from one sample sequenced in a study of OX40 agonist ivuxolimab in advanced cancers. Receptor amplification or capture employed the immunoSEQ multiplex PCR assay. The clones in this table, taken by TCRdb from immuneACCESS, are in-frame only. Not every clone is retained; where verified, under half of the shortfall comes from an unresolved V gene, and the cause of the rest is unknown. Present in this sample are 50,000 to 85,000 clones, approximately 90% of which were seen just once. Of the sample, roughly 2% is held by the ten largest clones. Material: CD4+ or CD8+ T cells sorted from blood, obtained in a trial of the OX40 agonist ivuxolimab. The source is an adult with an advanced solid tumor such as melanoma, head and neck, liver or kidney cancer.

The genes are TRBV7-6 and TRBJ2-3, with a possible D match to TRBD2 (5 bases). This CDR3 region has 16 residues. V gave up 2 bases and J gave up 2 bases, with 14 bases separating them. CDR1 and CDR2 from the germline V gene are SGHVS and FNYEAQ. This chain's CDR3 is CASSLIVSADTDTQYF. CDR3 nucleotides: TGTGCCAGCAGCTTAATAGTATCAGCGGACACAGATACGCAGTATTTT.

The chain recombines TRBV5-1 with TRBJ1-4; 9 bases are a match to TRBD1. CDR1 and CDR2 (germline): SGHRS, YFSETQ. The V and J ends lost 4 bases and 0 bases, in that order; junction bases with no gene match: 4. CDR3 length: 16 amino acids. The CDR3 is CASSADRGSTNEKLFF. DNA of the CDR3: TGCGCCAGCAGCGCGGACAGGGGTTCAACTAATGAAAAACTGTTTTTT.

This chain connects TRBV5-6 to TRBJ2-7, with a weak D call TRBD2 (6 bases). Germline CDR1 SGHDT, CDR2 YYEEEE. V gave up 0 bases and J gave up 5 bases, with 18 bases separating them. The CDR3 covers 16 residues. The CDR3: CASSLARTTQRDEQYF. CDR3 sequence (DNA): TGTGCCAGCAGCTTGGCCCGGACTACCCAGAGGGACGAGCAGTACTTC.

The gene calls are TRBV19 and TRBJ1-6; maybe TRBD1 (5 bases). Germline loops: CDR1 LNHDA, CDR2 SQIVND (reference sequence). V was shortened by 4 bases and J by 7 bases, with 8 bases between the two germline ends. There are 13 residues in the CDR3. CDR3 DNA sequence: TGTGCCAGTAGTAAGGGGATCAATTCACCCCTCCACTTT. It encodes CASSKGINSPLHF. The variable domain in full, completed from reference TRBV19 and TRBJ1-6, reads DGGITQSPKYLFRKEGQNVTLSCEQNLNHDAMYWYRQDPGQGLRLIYYSQIVNDFQKGDIAEGYSVSREKKESFPLTVTSAQKNPTAFYLCASSKGINSPLHFGNGTRLTVT.

This clone was picked up a small number of times. The chain couples TRBV7-9 to TRBJ1-5; possibly TRBD1 for D (6 bases). Per the germline V gene, CDR1 is SEHNR and CDR2 is FQNEAQ (reference sequence). V lost 1 base to trimming and J lost 8 bases, with 9 bases between them. The CDR3 has 13 amino acids. The chain's CDR3 is CASSLGQVEPQHF. The CDR3 DNA reads TGTGCCAGCAGCTTAGGACAGGTAGAGCCCCAGCATTTT.

The chain has TRBV9 and TRBJ2-2; 8 nucleotides line up with TRBD2. This CDR3 contains 16 residues. J lost 6 bases, V lost 4 bases, and 11 bases had no gene match. Germline-derived CDR1 and CDR2 are SGDLS and YYNGEE. CDR3 in amino acids: CASSILSGGDAGELFF. DNA for the CDR3: TGTGCCAGCAGCATCCTCAGCGGGGGAGACGCCGGGGAGCTGTTTTTT.

This sequence joins TRBV4-2 and TRBJ2-6; 13 nucleotides agree with TRBD2. This CDR3 has 17 residues. The germline CDR1 and CDR2 sequences are LGHNA and YNFKEQ. V lost 4 bases, J lost 2 bases, and 2 bases stayed unmatched. Written as DNA, the CDR3 is TGTGCCAGCAGCCCCGGGACTAGCGGGACTGGGGCCAACGTCCTGACTTTC. Its translation: CASSPGTSGTGANVLTF.

The chain has TRBV6-5 and TRBJ1-1; tentatively, D is TRBD1 (5 bases). CDR1 MNHEY and CDR2 SVGAGI come from the germline V gene. The V end lost 0 bases, the J end lost 0 bases, and 11 bases lay between the germline ends. The CDR3 has 16 residues. CDR3 DNA sequence: TGTGCCAGCAGTTACTCTGGGACGTTCATGAACACTGAAGCTTTCTTT. Residues: CASSYSGTFMNTEAFF.

The chain carries TRBV7-5 and TRBJ2-7; TRBD2, the D gene given by the table, was not confirmed from the DNA. TRBV7-5 is deemed a pseudogene. This CDR3 has 16 residues. In DNA, the CDR3 is TGTGTCAGAAGGTCGCGGGGAGCGGGTAACTTTTACGAGCAGTACTTC. Translated, it gives CVRRSRGAGNFYEQYF.